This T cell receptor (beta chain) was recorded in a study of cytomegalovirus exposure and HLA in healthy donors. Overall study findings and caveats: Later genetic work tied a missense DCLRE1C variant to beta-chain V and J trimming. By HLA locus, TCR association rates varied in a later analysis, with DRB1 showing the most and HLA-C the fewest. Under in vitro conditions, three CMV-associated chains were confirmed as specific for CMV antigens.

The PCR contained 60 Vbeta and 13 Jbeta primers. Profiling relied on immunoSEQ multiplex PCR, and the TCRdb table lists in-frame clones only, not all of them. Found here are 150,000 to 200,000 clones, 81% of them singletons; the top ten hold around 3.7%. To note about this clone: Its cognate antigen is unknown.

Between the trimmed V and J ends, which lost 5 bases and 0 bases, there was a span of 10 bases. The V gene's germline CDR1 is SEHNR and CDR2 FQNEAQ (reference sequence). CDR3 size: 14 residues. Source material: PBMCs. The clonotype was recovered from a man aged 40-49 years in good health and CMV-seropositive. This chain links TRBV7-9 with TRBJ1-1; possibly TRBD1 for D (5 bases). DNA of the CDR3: TGTGCCAGCAGCCCCACGGACATGAACACTGAAGCTTTCTTT. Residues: CASSPTDMNTEAFF.